This T cell receptor (beta chain) stems from a study of blood T cell repertoires in COVID-19. The overall study: Specimens from acute and convalescent COVID-19 originated in the United States, Italy and Spain. Sources were T cells, B-cell-depleted T cells, or PBMCs; the material itself was cDNA or gDNA.

Assay: immunoSEQ multiplex PCR; the TCRdb copy retains only in-frame clones and omits some. The repertoire holds roughly 120,000 clones, with roughly nine tenths as singletons. Germline V gene lookup returns CDR1 SGHAT and CDR2 FQNNGV. The ends were cut back, 7 bases at V and 6 bases at J, with 13 bases in the middle. CDR3 length equals 12 residues. This sequence originates from a man aged 45-65 years with active COVID-19. This sequence joins TRBV11-2 and TRBJ2-7; weak D call: TRBD1 (6 bases). The sequenced sample consisted of peripheral blood. The CDR3 sequence: CASTHSGAEQYF. CDR3 nucleotide sequence: TGTGCCAGCACGCATTCAGGGGCCGAGCAGTACTTC.